The 21 T cell receptor beta chains below were found in one sample sequenced in a study of blood T cells in healthy people across ages. A sample-barcoded 5' primer and a J-beta primer mix were used in a second PCR of roughly 6 to 11 cycles. TCRdb independently ran MiXCR on the 5' RACE reads; one entry per CDR3 protein. The table shows 550,000 to 750,000 distinct CDR3 sequences, with around 21% occurring only once. The sequenced sample consisted of blood. All receptors come from a man between 65 and 80 years old in good health.

This clonotype occurred a few times. The chain has TRBV12-3 or TRBV12-4 and TRBJ1-4; TRBD1 agrees at 9 bases. V shed 6 bases, J shed 8 bases, and the junction held 10 bases outside the gene matches. The CDR3 is made up of 15 amino acids. CDR3 loop: CASRGGTGTREKLFF. In nucleotides, the CDR3 is TGTGCCAGCAGGGGCGGGACAGGGACGCGCGAAAAACTGTTTTTT.

This sequence joins TRBV20-1 and TRBJ2-3; D is uncertain. This CDR3 has 13 amino acids. Trimming took 6 bases from V and 0 from J, leaving 10 bases between them. Germline values: CDR1 DFQATT, CDR2 SNEGSKA (reference sequence). This CDR3 is CSAALTSTDTQYF. The CDR3 DNA reads TGCAGTGCCGCCCTTACAAGCACAGATACGCAGTATTTT.

This clonotype was counted between two and nine times. This chain uses TRBV29-1 with TRBJ2-3; D unresolved. Germline CDR1 SQVTM, CDR2 ANQGSEA. Trimming took off 5 bases at V and 0 bases at J, with 9 bases between the two ends. This CDR3 is 13 amino acids long. The CDR3 nucleotides read TGCAGCGTTTTGGGCAGGAGCACAGATACGCAGTATTTT. Protein: CSVLGRSTDTQYF.

This clonotype was seen more than once but under ten times. The CDR3 spells CSVGQGNYGYTF. The CDR3, as DNA: TGCAGCGTTGGACAGGGCAACTATGGCTACACCTTC. The chain employs TRBV29-1 and TRBJ1-2; 7 nucleotides align to TRBD1. The CDR3 consists of 12 residues. CDR1 SQVTM and CDR2 ANQGSEA come from the germline V gene. The junction had 1 base not matched to a gene; V was cut back by 4 bases and J by 2 bases.

The chain combines TRBV7-9 with TRBJ1-1, with D maybe TRBD1 (6 bases). Trimming shortened V by 7 bases and J by 4 bases, and 16 bases separated the two germline ends. Germline-derived CDR1 and CDR2 are SEHNR and FQNEAQ (reference sequence). This CDR3 spans 14 amino acids. CDR3: CASNGGGAVTEAFF. In DNA, the CDR3 is TGTGCCAGCAATGGCGGGGGGGCGGTCACTGAAGCTTTCTTT.

V is TRBV18 and J is TRBJ2-1, with no clear D. The CDR3 contains 15 residues. V was shortened by 0 bases and J by 5 bases, with 11 bases between the two germline ends. Germline assignment: CDR1 KGHSH and CDR2 LQKENI. The CDR3 reads CASSPPNGANNEQFF. The CDR3 coding sequence is TGTGCCAGCTCACCACCGAACGGAGCCAACAATGAGCAGTTCTTC.

This chain connects TRBV7-9 to TRBJ2-3, with 9 bases identical to TRBD2. The CDR3 is 18 residues long. CDR1 and CDR2 (germline): SEHNR, FQNEAQ (reference sequence). V gave up 5 bases and J gave up 3 bases; unmatched junction bases: 15. The CDR3 spells CASSPSSGRRVRTDTQYF. Written as DNA, the CDR3 is TGTGCCAGCAGCCCCTCCAGCGGGAGGAGGGTACGGACAGATACGCAGTATTTT.

The table lists this clonotype with many counts. The chain links TRBV5-1 to TRBJ2-5, with TRBD1 matching over 7 bases. CDR3 size: 15 residues. From germline, CDR1 is SGHRS and CDR2 YFSETQ. Trimming removed 3 bases from V and 2 bases from J; junction bases left unmatched: 7. The CDR3 sequence: CASSSPGQPQETQYF. DNA for the CDR3: TGCGCCAGCAGCTCACCGGGACAGCCACAAGAGACCCAGTACTTC.

This sequence joins TRBV24-1 and TRBJ2-1; 8 bases align to TRBD2. The J segment lost 7 bases and the V segment lost 4 bases, leaving 8 bases of the junction unmatched. The germline V gene has CDR1 KGHDR and CDR2 SFDVKD. The CDR3 is made up of 15 amino acids. The CDR3 loop is CATSDRGLAGNEQFF. CDR3 coding DNA: TGTGCCACCAGTGACCGTGGGCTAGCGGGTAATGAGCAGTTCTTC.

At least ten counts were recorded for this clonotype. The rearrangement uses TRBV4-3 and TRBJ2-2; D is unresolved. Germline lookup yields CDR1 LGHNA and CDR2 YSLEER. V shed 2 bases and J shed 0 bases, with 10 bases lying between them. This CDR3 is built from 16 residues. The CDR3, as DNA: TGCGCCAGCAGCCAATACGGTACAGCGAACACCGGGGAGCTGTTTTTT. It is translated as CASSQYGTANTGELFF.

A single count supports this clonotype. The J gene is TRBJ2-1, the V gene TRBV14, with D possibly being TRBD1 (7 bases). The tail of the sequence fits TRBJ2-5 better, so the J call may be wrong. This CDR3 comprises 16 residues. The germline V gene encodes CDR1 SGHDN and CDR2 FVKESK. The CDR3 is CASSQEFSRGEKTQYF. The CDR3 nucleotides are TGTGCCAGCAGCCAAGAATTCTCCAGGGGGGAAAAGACCCAGTACTTC.

The chain carries TRBV5-1 and TRBJ1-1, with a weak D call TRBD1 (6 bases). Trimming took off 4 bases at V and 0 bases at J, with 13 bases between the two ends. Per the germline V gene, CDR1 is SGHRS and CDR2 is YFSETQ. The CDR3 length is 15 residues. DNA of the CDR3: TGCGCCAGCAGCCCCACAGGGCGCATGAACACTGAAGCTTTCTTT. It specifies CASSPTGRMNTEAFF.

This chain links TRBV24-1 with TRBJ2-1, with 7 bases fitting TRBD2. CDR3 length: 20 residues. Germline V CDR1 and CDR2: KGHDR, SFDVKD. The V segment lost 5 bases and the J segment 7 bases; nucleotides outside the gene matches: 25. This CDR3 reads CATSAHPGYGGSRGGNEQFF. The CDR3 DNA reads TGTGCCACCAGTGCCCACCCGGGGTATGGCGGGAGCAGAGGCGGGAATGAGCAGTTCTTC.

This chain uses TRBV20-1 with TRBJ2-1, with 8 bases matching TRBD1. Germline V gives CDR1 DFQATT, CDR2 SNEGSKA (reference sequence). The CDR3 length is 12 residues. V lost 6 bases, J lost 9 bases, and 7 bases stayed unmatched. CDR3 amino acids: CSATDREGEQFF. For the CDR3, the DNA is TGCAGTGCCACGGACAGGGAAGGTGAGCAGTTCTTC.

In this sample, this clonotype turned up a few times. One end of the junction does not line up with germline, which may come from a read error. The V gene is TRBV20-1, the J gene TRBJ2-5, with D possibly TRBD2 on 6 matching bases. CDR3 size: 13 residues. Germline values: CDR1 DFQATT, CDR2 SNEGSKA (reference sequence). In DNA, the CDR3 is TGCAGTGCTAGACTAGCGCGAAACAATGAGCGGTTCTTC. This translates into CSARLARNNERFF.

Ten or more counts support this clonotype. The V call is TRBV5-1, the J call TRBJ2-5, with a possible D match to TRBD1 (5 bases). This CDR3 has 14 amino acids. The germline V gene encodes CDR1 SGHRS and CDR2 YFSETQ. Trimming pared 0 bases from V and 3 bases from J, leaving 9 bases between. CDR3 loop: CASSLEGPKETQYF. In DNA form, the CDR3 reads TGCGCCAGCAGCTTGGAGGGGCCCAAAGAGACCCAGTACTTC.

The chain joins TRBV29-1 to TRBJ2-1; 11 nucleotides line up with TRBD2. V lost 7 bases, J lost 6 bases, and 8 bases stayed unmatched. The CDR3 contains 14 residues. CDR1 SQVTM and CDR2 ANQGSEA come from the germline V gene. The CDR3 sequence: CSGELAGAFNEQFF. The CDR3 region has the DNA TGCAGCGGGGAACTAGCGGGGGCTTTCAATGAGCAGTTCTTC.

In this sample, this clonotype turned up a few times. The chain combines TRBV7-2 with TRBJ2-4, with D perhaps TRBD1 or TRBD2 (5 bases each). Looked up from germline, CDR1 is SGHTA and CDR2 is FQGNSA. Trimming removed 4 bases at V and 7 bases at J, with 11 bases between. The CDR3 is made up of 13 amino acids. The CDR3 protein is CASSSPGPNIQYF. The CDR3, as DNA: TGTGCCAGCAGCTCACCGGGACCTAACATTCAGTACTTC. Filled out from reference TRBV7-2 and TRBJ2-4, the complete variable domain reads GAGVSQSPSNKVTEKGKDVELRCDPISGHTALYWYRQSLGQGLEFLIYFQGNSAPDKSGLPSDRFSAERTGGSVSTLTIQRTQQEDSAVYLCASSSPGPNIQYFGAGTRLSVL.

A few counts support this clonotype. This chain uses TRBV5-1 with TRBJ2-3; D may be TRBD1 (6 bases). The length of the CDR3 is 15 residues. CDR1 and CDR2 from the germline V gene are SGHRS and YFSETQ. Trimming stripped 1 base from V and 0 bases from J, with 9 bases between. CDR3 sequence reads: CASSLNRVSTDTQYF. CDR3 coding DNA: TGCGCCAGCAGCTTGAACAGGGTTAGCACAGATACGCAGTATTTT.

This clonotype has ten or more counts. V and J are TRBV12-3 or TRBV12-4 and TRBJ2-5, with D perhaps matching TRBD1 (5 bases). V shed 6 bases and J shed 1 base, with 9 bases lying between them. The CDR3 has 13 residues. The CDR3 here is CASSRQSQETQYF. CDR3 in DNA: TGTGCCAGCAGCCGACAGTCCCAAGAGACCCAGTACTTC.

This clonotype was picked up many times. This chain connects TRBV29-1 to TRBJ2-5; D assignment may be TRBD1 or TRBD2 (6 bases each). The germline CDR1 and CDR2 sequences are SQVTM and ANQGSEA. This CDR3 is built from 15 residues. V dropped 6 bases and J dropped 3 bases, with 20 bases sitting between them. CDR3 coding DNA: TGCAGCGTCCTAGGAGGGGGAGAAACTAAAGAGACCCAGTACTTC. Translation gives CSVLGGGETKETQYF.